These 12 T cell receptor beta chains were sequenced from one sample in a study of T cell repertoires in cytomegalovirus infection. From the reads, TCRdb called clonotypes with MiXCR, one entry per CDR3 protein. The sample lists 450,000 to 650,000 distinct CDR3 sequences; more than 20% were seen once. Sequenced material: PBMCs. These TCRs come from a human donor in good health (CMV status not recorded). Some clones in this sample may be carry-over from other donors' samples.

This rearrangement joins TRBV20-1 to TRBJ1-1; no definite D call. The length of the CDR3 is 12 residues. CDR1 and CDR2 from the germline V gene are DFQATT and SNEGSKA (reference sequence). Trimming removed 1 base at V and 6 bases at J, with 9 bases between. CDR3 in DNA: TGCAGTGCTAGAGTAGGTAGTGCTGAAGCTTTCTTT. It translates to CSARVGSAEAFF.

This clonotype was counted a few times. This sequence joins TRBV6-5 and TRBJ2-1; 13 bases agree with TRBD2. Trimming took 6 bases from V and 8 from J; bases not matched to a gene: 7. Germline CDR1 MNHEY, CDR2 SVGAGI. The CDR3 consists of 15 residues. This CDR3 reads CASRATSGRIDEQFF. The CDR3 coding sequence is TGTGCCAGCAGGGCGACTAGCGGGAGGATCGATGAGCAGTTCTTC.

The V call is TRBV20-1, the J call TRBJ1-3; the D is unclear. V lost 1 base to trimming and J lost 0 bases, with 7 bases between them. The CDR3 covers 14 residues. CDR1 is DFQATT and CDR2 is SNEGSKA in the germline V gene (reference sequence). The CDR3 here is CSARVASSGNTIYF. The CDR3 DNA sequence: TGCAGTGCTAGAGTGGCCAGCTCTGGAAACACCATATATTTT.

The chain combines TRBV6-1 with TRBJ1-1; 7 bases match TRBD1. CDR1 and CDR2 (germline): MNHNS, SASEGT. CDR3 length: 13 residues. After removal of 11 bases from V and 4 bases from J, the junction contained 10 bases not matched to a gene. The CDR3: CAGDRVRSTEAFF. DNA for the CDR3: TGTGCCGGCGACAGGGTCCGTTCCACTGAAGCTTTCTTT.

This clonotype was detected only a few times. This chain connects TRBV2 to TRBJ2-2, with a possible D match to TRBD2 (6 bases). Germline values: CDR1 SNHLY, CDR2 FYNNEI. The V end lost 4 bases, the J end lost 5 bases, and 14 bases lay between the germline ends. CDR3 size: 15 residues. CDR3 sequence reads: CASSAETRETGELFF. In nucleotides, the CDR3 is TGTGCCAGCAGTGCCGAGACTAGGGAGACCGGGGAGCTGTTTTTT.

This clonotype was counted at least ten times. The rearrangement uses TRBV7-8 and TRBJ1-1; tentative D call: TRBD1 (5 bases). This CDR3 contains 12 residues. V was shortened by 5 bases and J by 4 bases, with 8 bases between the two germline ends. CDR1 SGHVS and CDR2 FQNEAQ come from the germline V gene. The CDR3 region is CASSTQGTEAFF. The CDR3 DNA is TGTGCCAGCAGCACGCAGGGCACTGAAGCTTTCTTT.

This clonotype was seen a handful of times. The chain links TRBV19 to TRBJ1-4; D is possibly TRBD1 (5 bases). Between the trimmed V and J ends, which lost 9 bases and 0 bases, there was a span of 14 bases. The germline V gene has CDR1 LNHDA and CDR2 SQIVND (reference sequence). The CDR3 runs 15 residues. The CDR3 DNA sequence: TGTGCCAGCCTCTCGGGGGACGCAACTAATGAAAAACTGTTTTTT. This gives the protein CASLSGDATNEKLFF.

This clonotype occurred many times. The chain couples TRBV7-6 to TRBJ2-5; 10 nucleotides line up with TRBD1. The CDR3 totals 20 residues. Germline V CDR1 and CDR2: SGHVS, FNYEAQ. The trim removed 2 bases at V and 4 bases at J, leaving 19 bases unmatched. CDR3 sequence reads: CASSLQGQGRLGGERETQYF. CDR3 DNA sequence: TGTGCCAGCAGCTTACAGGGACAGGGGAGATTGGGTGGGGAGAGAGAGACCCAGTACTTC.

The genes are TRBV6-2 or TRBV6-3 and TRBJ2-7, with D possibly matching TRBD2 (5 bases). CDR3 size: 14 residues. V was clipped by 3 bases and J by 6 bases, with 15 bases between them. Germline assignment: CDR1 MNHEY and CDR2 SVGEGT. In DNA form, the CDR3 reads TGTGCCAGCAGTTATGGGCTAAATCGGGGCGAGCAGTACGTC. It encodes CASSYGLNRGEQYV.

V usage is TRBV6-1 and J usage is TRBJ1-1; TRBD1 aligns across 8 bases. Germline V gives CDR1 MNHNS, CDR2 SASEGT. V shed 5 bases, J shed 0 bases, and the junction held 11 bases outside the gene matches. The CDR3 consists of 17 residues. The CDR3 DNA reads TGTGCCAGCAGTTATCGTTGGACAGGGCCGATGAACACTGAAGCTTTCTTT. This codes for CASSYRWTGPMNTEAFF.

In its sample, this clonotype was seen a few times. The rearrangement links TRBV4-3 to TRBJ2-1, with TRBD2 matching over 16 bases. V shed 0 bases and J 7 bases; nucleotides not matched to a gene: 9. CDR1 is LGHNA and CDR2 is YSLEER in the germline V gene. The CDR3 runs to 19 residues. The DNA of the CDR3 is TGCGCCAGCAGCCAAGACCCGGGACTAGCGGGAGGGGAAGAGAATGAGCAGTTCTTC. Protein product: CASSQDPGLAGGEENEQFF.

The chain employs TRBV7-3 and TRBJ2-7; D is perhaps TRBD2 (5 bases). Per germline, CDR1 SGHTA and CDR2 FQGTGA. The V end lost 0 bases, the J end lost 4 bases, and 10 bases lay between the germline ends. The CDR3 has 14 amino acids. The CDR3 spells CASSLTEGSYEQYF. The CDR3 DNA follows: TGTGCCAGCAGCTTAACCGAGGGATCGTACGAGCAGTACTTC.